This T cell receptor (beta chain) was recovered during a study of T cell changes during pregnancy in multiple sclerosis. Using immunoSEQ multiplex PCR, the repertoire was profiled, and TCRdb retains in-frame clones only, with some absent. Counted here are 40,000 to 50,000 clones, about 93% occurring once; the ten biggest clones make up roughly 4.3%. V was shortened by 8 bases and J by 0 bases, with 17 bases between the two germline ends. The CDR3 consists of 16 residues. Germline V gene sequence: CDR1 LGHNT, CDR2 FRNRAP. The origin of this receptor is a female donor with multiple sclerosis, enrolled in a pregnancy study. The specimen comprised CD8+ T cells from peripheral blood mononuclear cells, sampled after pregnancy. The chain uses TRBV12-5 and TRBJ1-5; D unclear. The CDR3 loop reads CASIEGNFYSNQPQHF. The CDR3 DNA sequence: TGTGCTAGTATTGAGGGTAACTTTTATAGCAATCAGCCCCAGCATTTT. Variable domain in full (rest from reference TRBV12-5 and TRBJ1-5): DARVTQTPRHKVTEMGQEVTMRCQPILGHNTVFWYRQTMMQGLELLAYFRNRAPLDDSGMPKDRFSAEMPDATLATLKIQPSEPRDSAVYFCASIEGNFYSNQPQHFGDGTRLSIL.